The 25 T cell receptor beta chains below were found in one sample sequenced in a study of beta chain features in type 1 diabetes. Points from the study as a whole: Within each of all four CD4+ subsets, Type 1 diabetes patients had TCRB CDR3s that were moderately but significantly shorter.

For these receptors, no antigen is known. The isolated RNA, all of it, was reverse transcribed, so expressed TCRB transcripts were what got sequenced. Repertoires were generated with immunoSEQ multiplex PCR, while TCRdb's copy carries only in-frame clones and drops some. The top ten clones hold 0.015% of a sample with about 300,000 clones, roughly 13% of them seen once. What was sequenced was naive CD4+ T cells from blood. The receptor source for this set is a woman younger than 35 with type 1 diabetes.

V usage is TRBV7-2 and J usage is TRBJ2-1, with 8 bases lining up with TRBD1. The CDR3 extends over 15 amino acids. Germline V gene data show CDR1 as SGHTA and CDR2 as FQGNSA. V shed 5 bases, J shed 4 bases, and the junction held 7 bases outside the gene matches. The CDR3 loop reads CASSPRQGRYNEQFF. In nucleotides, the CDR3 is TGTGCCAGCAGCCCCCGACAGGGGAGGTACAATGAGCAGTTCTTC.

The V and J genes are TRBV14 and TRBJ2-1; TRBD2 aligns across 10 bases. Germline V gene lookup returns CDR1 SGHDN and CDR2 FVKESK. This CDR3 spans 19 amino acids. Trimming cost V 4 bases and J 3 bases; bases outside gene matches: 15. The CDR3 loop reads CASSLGLAAGGILYNEQFF. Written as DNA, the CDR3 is TGTGCCAGCAGCCTCGGTCTAGCAGCGGGAGGGATCCTCTACAATGAGCAGTTCTTC.

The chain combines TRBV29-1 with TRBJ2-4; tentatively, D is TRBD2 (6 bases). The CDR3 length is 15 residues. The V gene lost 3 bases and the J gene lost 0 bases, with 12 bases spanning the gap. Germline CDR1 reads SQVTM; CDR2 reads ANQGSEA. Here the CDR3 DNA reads TGCAGCGTTGAGAGTCGGACTATAGCCAAAAACATTCAGTACTTC. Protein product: CSVESRTIAKNIQYF.

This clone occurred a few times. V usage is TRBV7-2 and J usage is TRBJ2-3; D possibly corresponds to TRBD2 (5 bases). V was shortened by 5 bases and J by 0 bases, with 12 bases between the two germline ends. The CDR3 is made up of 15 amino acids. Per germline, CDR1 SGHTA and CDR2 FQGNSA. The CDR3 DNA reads TGTGCCAGCAGCCCCCGAAGCGGAAGCACAGATACGCAGTATTTT. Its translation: CASSPRSGSTDTQYF.

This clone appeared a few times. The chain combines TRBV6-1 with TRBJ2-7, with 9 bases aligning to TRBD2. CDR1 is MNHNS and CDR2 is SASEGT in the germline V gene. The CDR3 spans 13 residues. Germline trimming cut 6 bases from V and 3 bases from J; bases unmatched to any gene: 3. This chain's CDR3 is CASSQTSGYEQYV. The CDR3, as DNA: TGTGCCAGCAGCCAGACTAGCGGCTACGAGCAGTACGTC.

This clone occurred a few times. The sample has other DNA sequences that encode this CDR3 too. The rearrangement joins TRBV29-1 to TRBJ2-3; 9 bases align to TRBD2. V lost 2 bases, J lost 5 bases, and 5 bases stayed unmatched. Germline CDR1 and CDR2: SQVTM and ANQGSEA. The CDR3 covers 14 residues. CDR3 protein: CSVERGGGGDTQYF. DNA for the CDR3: TGCAGCGTTGAAAGAGGCGGGGGGGGAGATACGCAGTATTTT.

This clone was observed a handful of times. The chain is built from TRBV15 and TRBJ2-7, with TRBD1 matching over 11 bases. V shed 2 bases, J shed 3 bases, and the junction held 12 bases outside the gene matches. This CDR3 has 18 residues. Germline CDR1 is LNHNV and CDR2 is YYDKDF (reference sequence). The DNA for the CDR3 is TGTGCCACCAGCAGATTACCTTCGACCGGGACAGGGGGCTACGAGCAGTACTTC. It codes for CATSRLPSTGTGGYEQYF.

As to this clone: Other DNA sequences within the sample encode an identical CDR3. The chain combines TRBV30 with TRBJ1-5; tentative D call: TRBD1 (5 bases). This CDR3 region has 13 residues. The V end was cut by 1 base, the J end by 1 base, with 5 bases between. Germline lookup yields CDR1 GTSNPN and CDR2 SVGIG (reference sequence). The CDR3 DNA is TGTGCCTGGAGTGGACAGAGCAATCAGCCCCAGCATTTT. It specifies CAWSGQSNQPQHF.

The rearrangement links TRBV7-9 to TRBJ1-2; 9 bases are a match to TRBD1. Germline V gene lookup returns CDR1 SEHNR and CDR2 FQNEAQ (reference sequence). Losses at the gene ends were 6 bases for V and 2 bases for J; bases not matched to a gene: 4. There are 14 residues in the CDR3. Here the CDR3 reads CASSPQGANYGYTF. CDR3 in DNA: TGTGCCAGCAGTCCACAGGGGGCAAACTATGGCTACACCTTC. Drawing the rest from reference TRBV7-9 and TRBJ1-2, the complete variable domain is DTGVSQNPRHKITKRGQNVTFRCDPISEHNRLYWYRQTLGQGPEFLTYFQNEAQLEKSRLLSDRFSAERPKGSFSTLEIQRTEQGDSAMYLCASSPQGANYGYTFGSGTRLTVV.

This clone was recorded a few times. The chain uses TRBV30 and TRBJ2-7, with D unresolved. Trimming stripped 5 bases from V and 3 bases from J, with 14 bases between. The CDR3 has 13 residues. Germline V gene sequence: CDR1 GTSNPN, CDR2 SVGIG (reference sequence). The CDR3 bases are TGTGCCTGGGGCCAGGCCGCTAACTACGAGCAGTACTTC. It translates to CAWGQAANYEQYF. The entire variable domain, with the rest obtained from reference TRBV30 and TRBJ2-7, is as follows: SQTIHQWPATLVQPVGSPLSLECTVEGTSNPNLYWYRQAAGRGLQLLFYSVGIGQISSEVPQNLSASRPQDRQFILSSKKLLLSDSGFYLCAWGQAANYEQYFGPGTRLTVT.

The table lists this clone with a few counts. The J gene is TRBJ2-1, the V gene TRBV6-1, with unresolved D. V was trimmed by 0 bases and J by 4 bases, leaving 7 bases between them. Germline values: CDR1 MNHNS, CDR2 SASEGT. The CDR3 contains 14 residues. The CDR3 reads CASSEASRYNEQFF. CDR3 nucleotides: TGTGCCAGCAGTGAAGCGAGTCGTTACAATGAGCAGTTCTTC.

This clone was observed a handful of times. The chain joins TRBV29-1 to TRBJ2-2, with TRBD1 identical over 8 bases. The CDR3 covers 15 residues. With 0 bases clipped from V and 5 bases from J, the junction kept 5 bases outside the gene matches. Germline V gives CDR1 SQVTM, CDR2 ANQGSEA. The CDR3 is CSVEERDRRTGELFF. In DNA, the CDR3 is TGCAGCGTTGAAGAGCGGGACAGGAGGACCGGGGAGCTGTTTTTT.

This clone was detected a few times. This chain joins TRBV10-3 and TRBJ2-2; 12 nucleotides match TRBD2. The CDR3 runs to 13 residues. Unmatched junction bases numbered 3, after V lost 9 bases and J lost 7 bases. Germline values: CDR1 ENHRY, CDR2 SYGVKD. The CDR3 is CAMTGLAGGELFF. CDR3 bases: TGTGCCATGACGGGACTAGCGGGCGGGGAGCTGTTTTTT.

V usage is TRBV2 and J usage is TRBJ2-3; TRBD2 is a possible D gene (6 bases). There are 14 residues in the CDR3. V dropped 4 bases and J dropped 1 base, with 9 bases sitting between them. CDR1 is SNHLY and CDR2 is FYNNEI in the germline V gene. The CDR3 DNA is TGTGCCAGCAGTGGGCGGGGCCGCACAGATACGCAGTATTTT. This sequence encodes CASSGRGRTDTQYF.

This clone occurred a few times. The CDR3 loop reads CASSSRTNTEAFF. Here the CDR3 DNA reads TGTGCCAGCAGTTCCAGGACTAACACTGAAGCTTTCTTT. The chain couples TRBV6-5 to TRBJ1-1; D unresolved. The CDR3 consists of 13 residues. Germline loops: CDR1 MNHEY, CDR2 SVGAGI. V dropped 4 bases and J dropped 2 bases, with 8 bases sitting between them.

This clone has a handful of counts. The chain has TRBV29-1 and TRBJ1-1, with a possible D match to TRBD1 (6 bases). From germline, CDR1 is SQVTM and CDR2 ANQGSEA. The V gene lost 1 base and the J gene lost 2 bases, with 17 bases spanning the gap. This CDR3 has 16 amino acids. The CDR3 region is CSVEALPLRGNTEAFF. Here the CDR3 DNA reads TGCAGCGTTGAAGCCTTGCCCCTCAGGGGAAACACTGAAGCTTTCTTT.

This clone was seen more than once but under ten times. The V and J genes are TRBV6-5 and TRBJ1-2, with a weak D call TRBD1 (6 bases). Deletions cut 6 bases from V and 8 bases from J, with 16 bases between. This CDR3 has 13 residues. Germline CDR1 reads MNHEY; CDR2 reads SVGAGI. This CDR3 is CASSDGTSGGYTF. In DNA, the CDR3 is TGTGCCAGCAGCGATGGGACATCCGGCGGCTACACCTTC.

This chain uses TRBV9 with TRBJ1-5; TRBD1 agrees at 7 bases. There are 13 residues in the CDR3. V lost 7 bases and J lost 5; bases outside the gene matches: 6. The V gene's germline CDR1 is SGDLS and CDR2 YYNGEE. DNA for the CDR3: TGTGCCAGCGGTCGGGACAGCTATCAGCCCCAGCATTTT. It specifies CASGRDSYQPQHF.

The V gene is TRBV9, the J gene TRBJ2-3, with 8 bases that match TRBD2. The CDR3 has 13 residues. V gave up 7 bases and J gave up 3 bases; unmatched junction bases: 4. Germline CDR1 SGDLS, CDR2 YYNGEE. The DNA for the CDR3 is TGTGCCAGCGGAACTAGCGGAACAGATACGCAGTATTTT. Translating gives CASGTSGTDTQYF.

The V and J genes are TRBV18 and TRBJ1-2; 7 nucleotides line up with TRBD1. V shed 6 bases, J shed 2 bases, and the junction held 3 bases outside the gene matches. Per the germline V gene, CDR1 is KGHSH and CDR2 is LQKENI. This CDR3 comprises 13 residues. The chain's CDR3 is CASSLQGNYGYTF. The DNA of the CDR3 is TGTGCCAGCTCGTTACAGGGGAACTATGGCTACACCTTC.

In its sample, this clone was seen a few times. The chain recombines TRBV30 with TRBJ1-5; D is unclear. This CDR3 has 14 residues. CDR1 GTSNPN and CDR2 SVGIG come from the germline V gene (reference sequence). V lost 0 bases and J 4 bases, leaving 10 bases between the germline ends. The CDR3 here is CAWSVNHLNQPQHF. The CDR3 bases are TGTGCCTGGAGTGTCAATCACTTAAATCAGCCCCAGCATTTT.

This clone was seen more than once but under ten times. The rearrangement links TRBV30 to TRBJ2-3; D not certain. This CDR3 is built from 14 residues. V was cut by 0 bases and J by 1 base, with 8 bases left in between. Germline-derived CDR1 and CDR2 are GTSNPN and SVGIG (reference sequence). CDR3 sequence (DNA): TGTGCCTGGAGTGTACTGGTCCGCACAGATACGCAGTATTTT. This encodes CAWSVLVRTDTQYF.

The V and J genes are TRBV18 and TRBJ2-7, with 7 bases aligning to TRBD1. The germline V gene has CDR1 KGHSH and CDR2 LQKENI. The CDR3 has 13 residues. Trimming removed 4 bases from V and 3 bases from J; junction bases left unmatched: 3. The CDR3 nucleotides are TGTGCCAGCTCACGACAGGGCAACTACGAGCAGTACGTC. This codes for CASSRQGNYEQYV.

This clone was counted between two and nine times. The CDR3 nucleotides read TGTGCCAGCAGCTCGACGACTAGCGGGAGTAGCGAGCAGTACTTC. Translation: CASSSTTSGSSEQYF. This rearrangement joins TRBV11-3 to TRBJ2-7, with 12 bases matching TRBD2. The CDR3 is 15 amino acids. The germline gives CDR1 SGHNT, CDR2 YENEEA. After removal of 4 bases from V and 6 bases from J, the junction contained 7 bases not matched to a gene.

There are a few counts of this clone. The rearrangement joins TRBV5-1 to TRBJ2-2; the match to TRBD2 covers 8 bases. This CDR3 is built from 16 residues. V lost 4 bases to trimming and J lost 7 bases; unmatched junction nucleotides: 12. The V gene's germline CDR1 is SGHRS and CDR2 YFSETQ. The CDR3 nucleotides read TGCGCCAGCAGCCTGAGGGTGACTAGCGAAATCGGGGAGCTGTTTTTT. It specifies CASSLRVTSEIGELFF.